The following is a TCR beta chain sequence with its context. Its specificity is unknown. The PCR had 60 Vbeta and 13 Jbeta primers. This table comes from immunoSEQ multiplex PCR, and its TCRdb copy is limited to in-frame clones, with some not included. The table has 150,000 to 200,000 clones, approximately 79% seen once. The CDR3 extends over 14 amino acids. The data were taken from a study of cytomegalovirus exposure and HLA in healthy donors. Study-level points and caveats: Roughly even sequencing depth across donors was the assumption behind the presence/absence analyses. Later analysis suggested links between common viral pathogens and several top significant clusters.

The sample comprised PBMCs. The clonotype originates from a woman in her forties or fifties in good health and CMV-seropositive. V is TRBV21-1 and J is TRBJ2-1; the tabulated D call, TRBD1, remains unverified against the DNA. TRBV21-1 is a pseudogene locus. The CDR3 spells CAIEGAPYSHEQFF. The DNA for the CDR3 is TGTGCCATCGAGGGGGCGCCTTATTCCCATGAGCAGTTCTTC.